Presented here are 20 T cell receptor beta chains from one specimen sequenced in a study of cytomegalovirus exposure and HLA in healthy donors. Primers for the PCR totalled 60 Vbeta and 13 Jbeta. Libraries were prepared by immunoSEQ multiplex PCR; TCRdb keeps only in-frame clonotypes and omits some of them. The sample includes under 150,000 clones, 80% of them seen just once. Source material: PBMCs. The receptors come from a male donor in good health and CMV-seronegative.

In DNA form, the CDR3 reads TGTGCCTGGAGTGTACGAGCCGGAGGCTCACCCCTCCACTTT. Encoded protein: CAWSVRAGGSPLHF. The chain has TRBV30 and TRBJ1-6; no definite D call. The CDR3 is made up of 14 amino acids. V was shortened by 0 bases and J by 10 bases, with 13 bases between the two germline ends. Germline V gene data show CDR1 as GTSNPN and CDR2 as SVGIG (reference sequence).

The rearrangement links TRBV30 to TRBJ1-2; TRBD1 might be the D (5 bases). The germline V gene has CDR1 GTSNPN and CDR2 SVGIG (reference sequence). Trimming stripped 5 bases from V and 4 bases from J, with 11 bases between. The CDR3 runs to 12 residues. The CDR3 DNA follows: TGTGCCTGGGCGGGAGGGACCTATGGCTACACCTTC. Its translation: CAWAGGTYGYTF.

The chain couples TRBV18 to TRBJ1-2, with 10 bases that match TRBD1. The V gene end was trimmed by 0 bases and the J gene end by 3 bases; junction bases not matched to a gene: 10. The CDR3 is 18 residues long. Germline CDR1 and CDR2: KGHSH and LQKENI. CDR3 sequence (DNA): TGTGCCAGCTCACCACCTGTCGGGGACAGGGGTTGGGACTATGGCTACACCTTC. Translated: CASSPPVGDRGWDYGYTF.

This rearrangement joins TRBV6-1 to TRBJ2-1; D gene ambiguous. Looked up from germline, CDR1 is MNHNS and CDR2 is SASEGT. V lost 4 bases and J lost 15, with 13 bases in between. This CDR3 has 11 amino acids. The CDR3 reads CASSGPPRVFF. DNA for the CDR3: TGTGCCAGCAGTGGTCCCCCGCGAGTGTTCTTC.

This chain uses TRBV11-3 with TRBJ2-3; TRBD1 matches 10 bases. V shed 1 base, J shed 4 bases, and the junction held 14 bases outside the gene matches. This CDR3 comprises 19 residues. The germline V gene has CDR1 SGHNT and CDR2 YENEEA. This chain's CDR3 is CASSLGLRTGGFVADTQYF. The CDR3 bases are TGTGCCAGCAGCTTAGGTCTTAGGACAGGGGGTTTCGTCGCAGATACGCAGTATTTT.

The chain has TRBV4-1 and TRBJ1-5; D gene uncertain. Trimming cost V 0 bases and J 4 bases, with 7 bases left between them. The CDR3 is 14 amino acids. CDR1 and CDR2 (germline): MGHRA, YSYEKL. The CDR3 DNA reads TGCGCCAGCAGCCAAGATGCACTAAATCAGCCCCAGCATTTT. Amino acid sequence: CASSQDALNQPQHF.

The chain joins TRBV13 to TRBJ1-5, with TRBD1 identical over 9 bases. Germline values: CDR1 PRHDT, CDR2 FYEKMQ (reference sequence). Unmatched junction bases numbered 10, after V lost 5 bases and J lost 2 bases. This CDR3 has 17 amino acids. The CDR3 sequence: CASSLQGAKGGNQPQHF. CDR3 sequence (DNA): TGTGCCAGCAGCCTACAGGGGGCTAAGGGCGGCAATCAGCCCCAGCATTTT.

This clone was detected only once. The genes are TRBV6-5 and TRBJ1-2; maybe TRBD1 (5 bases). The CDR3 spans 14 residues. Germline loops: CDR1 MNHEY, CDR2 SVGAGI. V lost 6 bases and J 7 bases, leaving 18 bases between the germline ends. For the CDR3, the DNA is TGTGCCAGCAGAGCGTTTCAGGGCTCGGTTGGCTACACCTTC. Encoded protein: CASRAFQGSVGYTF.

V gene TRBV7-2 combines with J gene TRBJ1-6; TRBD1 matches 7 bases. J gave up 7 bases and V 5 bases, and 5 bases lay outside the gene matches. This CDR3 region has 14 residues. Germline V gene sequence: CDR1 SGHTA, CDR2 FQGNSA. In DNA form, the CDR3 reads TGTGCCAGCAGCGCTCAGGGGGTGAATTCACCCCTCCACTTT. It yields the protein CASSAQGVNSPLHF.

The chain links TRBV2 to TRBJ2-7, with 8 bases matching TRBD2. Germline loops: CDR1 SNHLY, CDR2 FYNNEI. The trim removed 1 base at V and 1 base at J, leaving 12 bases unmatched. The CDR3 loop spans 18 amino acids. As DNA, the CDR3 is TGTGCCAGCAGTGAAGATGGGAGCGGGGGCCGACCTTCCTACGAGCAGTACTTC. Translating it yields CASSEDGSGGRPSYEQYF.

The chain combines TRBV30 with TRBJ1-2; D gene uncertain. Trimming cost V 0 bases and J 0 bases, with 11 bases left between them. Looked up from germline, CDR1 is GTSNPN and CDR2 is SVGIG (reference sequence). The CDR3 spans 15 residues. The CDR3 sequence: CAWSVSWQSNYGYTF. The CDR3 DNA is TGTGCCTGGAGTGTAAGTTGGCAGTCTAACTATGGCTACACCTTC.

The chain is built from TRBV6-1 and TRBJ2-5; TRBD2 matches 11 bases. The J call is doubtful: the DNA matches TRBJ2-7 better. Germline values: CDR1 MNHNS, CDR2 SASEGT. The CDR3 runs 15 residues. CDR3 loop: CASSELAGGYYEQYF. In nucleotides, the CDR3 is TGTGCCAGCAGTGAACTAGCGGGAGGTTACTACGAGCAGTACTTC.

This clone has just one count. The chain links TRBV27 to TRBJ1-5; possibly TRBD1 for D (6 bases). Germline-derived CDR1 and CDR2 are MNHEY and SMNVEV (reference sequence). This CDR3 comprises 14 residues. V was trimmed by 4 bases and J by 3 bases, leaving 10 bases between them. The CDR3 region is CASSSRGNNQPQHF. In DNA form, the CDR3 reads TGTGCCAGCAGTTCAAGGGGGAACAATCAGCCCCAGCATTTT.

This clone appeared a few times. The CDR3 region has the DNA TGTGCCAGCAGCCTGGGACAGGGGTTCCACGAGCAGTACTTC. The encoded protein is CASSLGQGFHEQYF. The chain joins TRBV14 to TRBJ2-7; 10 nucleotides match TRBD1. From germline, CDR1 is SGHDN and CDR2 FVKESK. CDR3 length: 14 residues. With 4 bases clipped from V and 5 bases from J, the junction kept 5 bases outside the gene matches.

The chain links TRBV30 to TRBJ1-5; tentatively, D is TRBD1 (6 bases). Germline V gives CDR1 GTSNPN, CDR2 SVGIG (reference sequence). The V end was cut by 5 bases, the J end by 2 bases, with 13 bases between. This CDR3 is 14 amino acids long. The DNA for the CDR3 is TGTGCCTGGGGACACAGGGTTGGCAATCAGCCCCAGCATTTT. It translates to CAWGHRVGNQPQHF.

The DNA for the CDR3 is TGCGCCAGCAGCCAAGGGAGTGACAGGCCCTACAATGAGCAGTTCTTC. It specifies CASSQGSDRPYNEQFF. This sequence joins TRBV4-1 and TRBJ2-1; D may be TRBD1 (6 bases). V was trimmed by 1 base and J by 2 bases, leaving 12 bases between them. Germline V gives CDR1 MGHRA, CDR2 YSYEKL. The CDR3 extends over 16 amino acids.

This clone came up once. Relative to the germline gene, one junction end is altered; a read error may explain this. V gene TRBV2 combines with J gene TRBJ1-5, with 7 bases fitting TRBD1. This CDR3 is built from 15 residues. Germline-derived CDR1 and CDR2 are SNHLY and FYNNEI. The CDR3 sequence is CVSRMGQSSNQPQHF. The CDR3 bases are TGTGTCAGCAGGATGGGACAGTCTAGCAATCAGCCCCAGCATTTT.

This chain uses TRBV10-3 with TRBJ2-7; 8 nucleotides agree with TRBD2. Losses at the gene ends were 6 bases for V and 3 bases for J; bases not matched to a gene: 13. The germline CDR1 and CDR2 sequences are ENHRY and SYGVKD. The CDR3 runs 16 residues. CDR3 amino acids: CAIRGSMAGGNYEQYF. DNA for the CDR3: TGTGCCATCAGAGGGTCCATGGCGGGGGGCAACTACGAGCAGTACTTC.

The chain carries TRBV5-1 and TRBJ2-7; the D gene is possibly TRBD1 (5 bases). The CDR3 has 13 amino acids. CDR1 is SGHRS, CDR2 YFSETQ, per germline. V was shortened by 2 bases and J by 2 bases, with 8 bases between the two germline ends. The CDR3 sequence: CASSLGAPYEQYF. CDR3 nucleotides: TGCGCCAGCAGCTTAGGGGCCCCCTACGAGCAGTACTTC.

The rearrangement uses TRBV5-1 and TRBJ2-7, with TRBD1 matching 8 bases. V gave up 4 bases and J gave up 0 bases; unmatched junction bases: 9. The germline gives CDR1 SGHRS, CDR2 YFSETQ. CDR3 length: 16 amino acids. Here the CDR3 reads CASSPTTGVSSYEQYF. The CDR3 DNA follows: TGCGCCAGCAGCCCAACGACAGGGGTGAGCTCCTACGAGCAGTACTTC.